A selection of T cell receptor beta chains follows, all from one sample in a study of CD8 T cells in ankylosing spondylitis. Each CDR3 protein gets one entry after TCRdb re-called the 5' RACE reads with MiXCR. The table lists 100,000 to 150,000 distinct CDR3 sequences, around 9.3% of them singletons. Sequences were obtained from blood, either unsorted or a sorted T cell fraction (not recorded which). The source is a male donor with ankylosing spondylitis or in good health (not recorded which). Both conserved end residues are part of each CDR3. A D gene is named only where the DNA matches it firmly. Not all rows give a size; the values are once, few, many and, for expanded clones, a class.

v_call,j_call,clone_size,d_call,cdr3_aa,cdr3_nt
TRBV7-3,TRBJ2-7,many,TRBD2,CASSLKGLAGGPVGASYEQYF,TGTGCCAGCAGCTTAAAGGGACTAGCGGGAGGGCCGGTCGGGGCATCCTACGAGCAGTACTTC
TRBV28,TRBJ2-7,few,TRBD1,CASSYVQGVDYEQYF,TGTGCCAGCAGTTACGTCCAGGGGGTGGACTACGAGCAGTACTTC
TRBV29-1,TRBJ2-7,many,.,CSVFLRHRVYEQYF,TGCAGCGTCTTTTTACGGCACAGGGTATACGAGCAGTACTTC
TRBV20-1,TRBJ2-1,.,.,CSAARGSYNEQFF,TGCAGTGCTGCTCGTGGCTCCTACAATGAGCAGTTCTTC
TRBV6-5,TRBJ2-1,many,.,CASSYETASYNEQFF,TGTGCCAGCAGTTACGAGACAGCTAGTTACAATGAGCAGTTCTTC
TRBV19,TRBJ1-5,many,TRBD1,CASRTTGGVSNQPQHF,TGTGCCAGTAGAACCACAGGGGGCGTAAGCAATCAGCCCCAGCATTTT
TRBV29-1,TRBJ2-7,few,.,CSVGLRYTYEQYF,TGCAGCGTTGGTCTTCGATATACCTACGAGCAGTACTTC
TRBV19,TRBJ2-1,few,TRBD2,CASSIATSGIYNEQFF,TGTGCCAGTAGTATTGCAACTAGCGGCATCTACAATGAGCAGTTCTTC
TRBV5-1,TRBJ2-5,.,.,CASSLTSKQETQYF,TGCGCCAGCAGCTTGACTAGTAAGCAAGAGACCCAGTACTTC
TRBV20-1,TRBJ2-3,many,TRBD2,CSASVFGRARDTQYF,TGCAGTGCTAGCGTTTTCGGGAGGGCCAGAGATACGCAGTATTTT
TRBV6-1,TRBJ2-2,many,TRBD2,CASSPFLAGVGTGELFF,TGTGCCAGCAGTCCGTTTCTAGCGGGAGTGGGCACCGGGGAGCTGTTTTTT
TRBV7-7,TRBJ2-1,many,TRBD2,CASSLRSGGSDEQFF,TGTGCTAGCAGCTTACGCTCGGGAGGGAGCGATGAGCAGTTCTTC
TRBV29-1,TRBJ2-3,few,.,CSVAGVGTDTQYF,TGCAGCGTTGCGGGAGTTGGAACAGATACGCAGTATTTT
TRBV18,TRBJ1-2,.,.,CASSPFKSTYPGYTF,TGTGCCAGCTCACCATTTAAGTCCACCTACCCTGGCTACACCTTC
TRBV28,TRBJ2-1,many,.,CASSPRVGDSNYGAYNEQFF,TGTGCCAGCAGTCCCAGGGTGGGGGACTCTAACTACGGGGCTTACAATGAGCAGTTCTTC
TRBV5-1,TRBJ2-7,few,.,CASSLEDSGPYEQYF,TGCGCCAGCAGCTTGGAGGATTCCGGGCCCTACGAGCAGTACTTC
TRBV5-6,TRBJ2-2,many,TRBD1,CASSSGGQGNDYTGELFF,TGTGCCAGCAGCAGCGGAGGACAGGGAAATGATTACACCGGGGAGCTGTTTTTT
TRBV6-1,TRBJ1-5,many,.,CASSRTSNQPQHF,TGTGCCAGCAGTCGGACGAGCAATCAGCCCCAGCATTTT
TRBV24-1,TRBJ2-2,many,.,CATSDLAVGELFF,TGTGCCACCAGTGATTTGGCCGTCGGGGAGCTGTTTTTT
TRBV7-8,TRBJ2-1,many,.,CASSPRRAGVYNEQFF,TGTGCCAGCAGCCCACGGCGGGCAGGCGTTTACAATGAGCAGTTCTTC
TRBV28,TRBJ2-7,many,TRBD1,CASRRTGSGMAYEQYF,TGTGCCAGCAGACGGACAGGCTCGGGGATGGCCTACGAGCAGTACTTC
TRBV13,TRBJ2-5,many,.,CASSQTLGGVRGETQYF,TGTGCCAGCAGCCAAACCCTGGGAGGCGTGAGGGGAGAGACCCAGTACTTC
TRBV20-1,TRBJ1-2,.,.,CSANRDNNYGYTF,TGCAGTGCTAACCGTGATAATAACTATGGCTACACCTTC
TRBV5-1,TRBJ2-1,.,TRBD2,CASSLERGRASGEQFF,TGCGCCAGCAGCTTGGAGCGCGGGAGGGCTTCGGGTGAGCAGTTCTTC
TRBV7-7,TRBJ2-5,many,.,CASSLGYQGLETQYF,TGTGCCAGCAGCTTAGGATATCAGGGGCTTGAGACCCAGTACTTC
TRBV27,TRBJ2-1,many,TRBD2,CASSVREGLSNEQFF,TGTGCCAGCAGTGTGCGGGAGGGCCTTTCCAATGAGCAGTTCTTC
TRBV12-3/TRBV12-4,TRBJ2-4,many,.,CASSLTVAKNIQYF,TGTGCCAGCAGTTTAACGGTAGCCAAAAACATTCAGTACTTC
TRBV12-3/TRBV12-4,TRBJ2-5,many,TRBD1,CASSVTGVETQYF,TGTGCCAGCAGCGTGACAGGGGTGGAGACCCAGTACTTC
TRBV5-1,TRBJ2-2,many,.,CASSLSPVRAVLGTGELFF,TGCGCCAGCAGCTTGTCGCCCGTAAGAGCGGTCCTTGGCACCGGGGAGCTGTTTTTT
TRBV18,TRBJ2-2,.,TRBD2,CASSLLAANTGELFF,TGTGCCAGCTCCCTACTAGCGGCGAACACCGGGGAGCTGTTTTTT
TRBV20-1,TRBJ2-6,many,TRBD2,CSARGGGPLSGANVLTF,TGCAGTGCTAGAGGCGGGGGACCTCTCTCTGGGGCCAACGTCCTGACTTTC
TRBV20-1,TRBJ1-1,many,.,CSARDSRLTEAFF,TGCAGTGCTAGAGACAGTAGACTCACAGAAGCTTTCTTT